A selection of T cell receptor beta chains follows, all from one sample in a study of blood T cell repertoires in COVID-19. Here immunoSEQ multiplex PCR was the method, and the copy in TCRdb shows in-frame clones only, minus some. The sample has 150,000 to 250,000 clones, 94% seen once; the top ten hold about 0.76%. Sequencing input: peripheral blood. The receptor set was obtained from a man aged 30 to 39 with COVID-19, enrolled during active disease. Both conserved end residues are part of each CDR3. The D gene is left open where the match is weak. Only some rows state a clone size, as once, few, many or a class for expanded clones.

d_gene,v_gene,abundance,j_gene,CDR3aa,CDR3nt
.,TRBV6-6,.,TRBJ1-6,CASSLGTSSSSYNSPLHF,TGTGCCAGCAGTCTCGGGACATCGAGTAGCTCCTATAATTCACCCCTCCACTTT
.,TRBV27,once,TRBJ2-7,CASSAPGLRTYEQYF,TGTGCCAGCAGTGCCCCGGGACTGAGGACCTACGAGCAGTACTTC
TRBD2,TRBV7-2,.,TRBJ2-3,CASSLRFSGGGTDTQYF,TGTGCCAGCAGCTTACGTTTCAGCGGGGGGGGCACAGATACGCAGTATTTT
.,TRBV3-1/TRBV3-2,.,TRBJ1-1,CASSQVLYGEAEAFF,TGTGCCAGCAGCCAAGTTTTGTATGGGGAGGCTGAAGCTTTCTTT
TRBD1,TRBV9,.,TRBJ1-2,CASSPGTGVYGYTF,TGTGCCAGCAGCCCAGGGACAGGGGTCTATGGCTACACCTTC
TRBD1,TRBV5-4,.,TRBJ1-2,CASSLGQGHSGYTF,TGTGCCAGCAGCCTGGGACAGGGCCATTCTGGCTACACCTTC
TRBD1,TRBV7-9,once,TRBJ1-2,CASSFGRGDYGYTF,TGTGCCAGCAGCTTCGGCAGGGGGGACTATGGCTACACCTTC
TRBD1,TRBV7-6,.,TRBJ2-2,CASSLGTGTNTGELFF,TGTGCCAGCAGCTTAGGGACAGGGACGAACACCGGGGAGCTGTTTTTT
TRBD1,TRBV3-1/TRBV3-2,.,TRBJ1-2,CASSPRTGDDGYTF,TGTGCCAGCAGCCCCAGGACAGGGGACGATGGCTACACCTTC
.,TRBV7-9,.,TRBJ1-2,CASSLASLTGAYGYTF,TGTGCCAGCAGCTTAGCGTCCTTGACAGGAGCTTATGGCTACACCTTC
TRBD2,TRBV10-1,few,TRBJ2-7,CASSESGGGIYEQYF,TGCGCCAGCAGTGAGAGCGGGGGCGGCATCTACGAGCAGTACTTC
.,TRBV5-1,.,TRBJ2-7,CASSFSPGGVNEQYF,TGCGCCAGCAGCTTTTCTCCGGGGGGCGTTAACGAGCAGTACTTC
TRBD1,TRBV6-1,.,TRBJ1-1,CASSDRDRLNTEAFF,TGTGCCAGCAGTGACCGGGACAGGTTGAACACTGAAGCTTTCTTT
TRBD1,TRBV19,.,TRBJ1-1,CASSPRDRVPNTEAFF,TGTGCCAGTAGCCCCCGGGACAGGGTTCCGAACACTGAAGCTTTCTTT
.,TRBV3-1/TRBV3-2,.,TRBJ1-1,CASSQTLNTEAFF,TGTGCCAGCAGCCAAACATTGAACACTGAAGCTTTCTTT
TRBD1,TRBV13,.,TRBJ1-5,CACDPGQGNQPQHF,TGTGCCTGCGATCCGGGACAGGGAAATCAGCCCCAGCATTTT
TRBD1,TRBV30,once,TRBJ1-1,CAWRPFRAGGWLAFF,TGTGCCTGGAGGCCCTTTCGGGCAGGGGGCTGGTTAGCTTTCTTT
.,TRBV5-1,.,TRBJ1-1,CASSLAAGVGTEAFF,TGCGCCAGCAGCTTGGCTGCGGGGGTGGGCACTGAAGCTTTCTTT
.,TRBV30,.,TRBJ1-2,CAWTWGGYGYTF,TGTGCCTGGACATGGGGGGGCTATGGCTACACCTTC
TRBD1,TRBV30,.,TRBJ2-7,CAWSVLDRGFSEQYF,TGTGCCTGGAGTGTACTTGACAGGGGGTTTTCCGAGCAGTACTTC
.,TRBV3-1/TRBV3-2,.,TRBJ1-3,CASSQDATASGNTIYF,TGTGCCAGCAGCCAAGACGCCACAGCCTCTGGAAACACCATATATTTT
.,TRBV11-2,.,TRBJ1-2,CASSHGQLNGYTF,TGTGCCAGCAGCCACGGACAGTTGAATGGCTACACCTTC
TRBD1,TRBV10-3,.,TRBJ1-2,CAISGDREAYGYTF,TGTGCCATCAGTGGGGACAGGGAGGCCTATGGCTACACCTTC
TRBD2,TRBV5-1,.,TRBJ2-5,CASSSGGAVETQYF,TGCGCCAGCAGTTCGGGAGGGGCCGTCGAGACCCAGTACTTC
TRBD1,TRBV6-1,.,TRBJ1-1,CASSDSPGRGEAFF,TGTGCCAGCAGTGATTCCCCTGGCAGGGGGGAAGCTTTCTTT
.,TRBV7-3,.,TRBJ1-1,CASSRTAGSGAFF,TGTGCCAGCAGCCGGACCGCAGGGTCTGGGGCTTTCTTT
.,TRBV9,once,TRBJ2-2,CASSGNKNTGELFF,TGTGCCAGCAGCGGAAACAAGAACACCGGGGAGCTGTTTTTT
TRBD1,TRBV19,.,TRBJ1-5,CASSMLAGGIQPQHF,TGTGCCAGTAGTATGCTTGCAGGGGGGATTCAGCCCCAGCATTTT
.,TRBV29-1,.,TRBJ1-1,CSVVTGGGGTEAFF,TGCAGCGTTGTGACGGGAGGAGGGGGCACTGAAGCTTTCTTT
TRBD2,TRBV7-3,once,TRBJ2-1,CASSPPPGLAGGEQFF,TGTGCCAGCAGCCCCCCACCGGGACTAGCGGGGGGTGAGCAGTTCTTC
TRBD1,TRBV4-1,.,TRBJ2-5,CASSSRDRVMETQYF,TGCGCCAGCAGCTCCCGGGACAGGGTGATGGAGACCCAGTACTTC
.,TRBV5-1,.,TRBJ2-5,CASSSGDQTQYF,TGCGCCAGCAGCTCGGGGGATCAGACCCAGTACTTC
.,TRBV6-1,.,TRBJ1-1,CASSDDLRENTEAFF,TGTGCCAGCAGTGATGACCTCAGGGAGAACACTGAAGCTTTCTTT
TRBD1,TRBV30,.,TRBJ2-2,CAWRLTGVGELFF,TGTGCCTGGAGACTGACAGGGGTCGGGGAGCTGTTTTTT
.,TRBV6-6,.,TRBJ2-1,CATTWGVYNEQFF,TGTGCCACTACCTGGGGGGTCTATAATGAGCAGTTCTTC
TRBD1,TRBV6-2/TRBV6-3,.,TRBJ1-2,CASSYRGQEYYGYTF,TGTGCCAGCAGTTACAGGGGACAGGAGTACTATGGCTACACCTTC
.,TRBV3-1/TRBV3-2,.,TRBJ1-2,CASSQDRYGYTF,TGTGCCAGCAGCCAAGACAGATATGGCTACACCTTC
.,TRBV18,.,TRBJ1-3,CASSSTASSGNTIYF,TGTGCCAGCTCATCGACAGCAAGCTCTGGAAACACCATATATTTT
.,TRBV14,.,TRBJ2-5,CASSPRTSQETQYF,TGTGCCAGCAGTCCAAGGACATCTCAAGAGACCCAGTACTTC
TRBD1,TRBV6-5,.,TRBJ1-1,CASRSPGQVNTEAFF,TGTGCCAGCAGATCACCGGGACAGGTGAACACTGAAGCTTTCTTT
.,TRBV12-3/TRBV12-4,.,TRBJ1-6,CASSHEDYSPLHF,TGTGCCAGCAGTCACGAGGACTATTCACCCCTCCACTTT
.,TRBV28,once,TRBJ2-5,CASSLPGGGETQYF,TGTGCCAGCAGTTTACCCGGGGGTGGAGAGACCCAGTACTTC
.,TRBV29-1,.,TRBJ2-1,CSVEIVGNEQFF,TGCAGCGTTGAAATAGTCGGCAATGAGCAGTTCTTC
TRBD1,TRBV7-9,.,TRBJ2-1,CASSSWDRGNEQFF,TGTGCCAGCAGCTCCTGGGACAGGGGAAATGAGCAGTTCTTC
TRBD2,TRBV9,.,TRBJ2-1,CASSVGPSGHYNEQFF,TGTGCCAGCAGCGTAGGTCCTAGCGGGCACTACAATGAGCAGTTCTTC
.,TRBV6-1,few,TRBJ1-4,CASSEDGGVNEKLFF,TGTGCCAGCAGTGAAGACGGAGGGGTTAATGAAAAACTGTTTTTT
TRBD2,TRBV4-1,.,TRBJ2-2,CASSQGIGGGAQNTGELFF,TGCGCCAGCAGCCAAGGGATAGGCGGGGGGGCTCAAAACACCGGGGAGCTGTTTTTT
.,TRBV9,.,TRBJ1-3,CASSRGDGNTIYF,TGTGCCAGCAGCAGGGGCGACGGAAACACCATATATTTT
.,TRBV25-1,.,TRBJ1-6,CASRQGYNSPLHF,TGTGCCAGCAGACAGGGCTATAATTCACCCCTCCACTTT
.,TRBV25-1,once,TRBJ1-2,CASSEKTDYGYTF,TGTGCCAGCAGTGAAAAGACTGACTATGGCTACACCTTC
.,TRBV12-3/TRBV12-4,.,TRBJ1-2,CASELANYGYTF,TGTGCCAGCGAATTAGCTAACTATGGCTACACCTTC
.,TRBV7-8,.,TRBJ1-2,CASSPITGGYTF,TGTGCCAGCAGCCCTATTACGGGGGGCTACACCTTC
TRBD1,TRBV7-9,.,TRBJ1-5,CASSPGGHQPQHF,TGTGCCAGCAGCCCAGGGGGGCATCAGCCCCAGCATTTT
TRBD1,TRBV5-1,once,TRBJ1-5,CASSLQGASNQPQHF,TGCGCCAGCAGCTTGCAGGGGGCAAGCAATCAGCCCCAGCATTTT
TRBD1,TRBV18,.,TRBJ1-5,CASSLQGANNQPQHF,TGTGCCAGCTCACTCCAGGGGGCTAACAATCAGCCCCAGCATTTT